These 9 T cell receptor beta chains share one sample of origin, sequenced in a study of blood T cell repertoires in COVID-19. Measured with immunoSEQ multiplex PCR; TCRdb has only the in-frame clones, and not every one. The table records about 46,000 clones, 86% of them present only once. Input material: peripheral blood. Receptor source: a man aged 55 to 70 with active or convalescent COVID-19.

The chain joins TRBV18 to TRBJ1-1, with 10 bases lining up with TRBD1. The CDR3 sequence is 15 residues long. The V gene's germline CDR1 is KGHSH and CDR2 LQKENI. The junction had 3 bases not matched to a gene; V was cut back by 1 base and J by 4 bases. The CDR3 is CASSPQDRGLTEAFF. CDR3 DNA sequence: TGTGCCAGCTCACCACAAGACAGGGGGCTCACTGAAGCTTTCTTT.

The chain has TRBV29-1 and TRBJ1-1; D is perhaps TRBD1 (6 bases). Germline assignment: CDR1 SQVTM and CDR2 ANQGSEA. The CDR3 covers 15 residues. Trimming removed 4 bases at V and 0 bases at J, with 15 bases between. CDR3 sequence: CSVVQGGSMNTEAFF. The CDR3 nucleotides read TGCAGCGTTGTACAGGGTGGGTCCATGAACACTGAAGCTTTCTTT.

The chain's CDR3 is CASSLRGRTEAFF. CDR3 in DNA: TGTGCCAGCAGCTTGAGAGGGAGGACTGAAGCTTTCTTT. This rearrangement joins TRBV5-6 to TRBJ1-1; D remains unclear. This CDR3 is 13 amino acids long. Germline assignment: CDR1 SGHDT and CDR2 YYEEEE. With 1 base removed from V and 5 bases from J, the gap between germline ends came to 9 bases. Full variable domain (rest looked up from reference TRBV5-6 and TRBJ1-1): DAGVTQSPTHLIKTRGQQVTLRCSPKSGHDTVSWYQQALGQGPQFIFQYYEEEERQRGNFPDRFSGHQFPNYSSELNVNALLLGDSALYLCASSLRGRTEAFFGQGTRLTVV.

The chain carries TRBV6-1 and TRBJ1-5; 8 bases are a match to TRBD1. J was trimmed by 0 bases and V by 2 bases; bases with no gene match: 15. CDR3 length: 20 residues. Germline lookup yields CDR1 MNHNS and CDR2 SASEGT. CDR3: CASSELGPGGDFYSNQPQHF. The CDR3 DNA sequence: TGTGCCAGCAGTGAATTGGGGCCAGGGGGCGACTTTTATAGCAATCAGCCCCAGCATTTT.

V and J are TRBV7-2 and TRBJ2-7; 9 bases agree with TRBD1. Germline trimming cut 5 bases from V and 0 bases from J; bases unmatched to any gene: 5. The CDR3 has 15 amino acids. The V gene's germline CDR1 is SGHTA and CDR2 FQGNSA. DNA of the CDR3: TGTGCCAGCAGCCCAGGGACAGGGCTCTCCTACGAGCAGTACTTC. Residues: CASSPGTGLSYEQYF.

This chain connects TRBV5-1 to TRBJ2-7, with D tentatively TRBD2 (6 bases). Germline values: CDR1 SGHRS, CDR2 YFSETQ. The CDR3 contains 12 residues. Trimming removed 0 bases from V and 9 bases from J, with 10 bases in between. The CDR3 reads CASSLGGDLQYF. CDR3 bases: TGCGCCAGCAGCTTGGGCGGGGATCTGCAGTACTTC. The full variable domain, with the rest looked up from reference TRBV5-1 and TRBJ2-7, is KAGVTQTPRYLIKTRGQQVTLSCSPISGHRSVSWYQQTPGQGLQFLFEYFSETQRNKGNFPGRFSGRQFSNSRSEMNVSTLELGDSALYLCASSLGGDLQYFGPGTRLTVT.

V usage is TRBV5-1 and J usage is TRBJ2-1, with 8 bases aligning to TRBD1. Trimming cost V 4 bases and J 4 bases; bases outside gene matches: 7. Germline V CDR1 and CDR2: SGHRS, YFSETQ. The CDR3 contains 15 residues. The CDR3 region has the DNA TGCGCCAGCAGCCTCGGAGGGACAGGATACAATGAGCAGTTCTTC. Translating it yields CASSLGGTGYNEQFF.

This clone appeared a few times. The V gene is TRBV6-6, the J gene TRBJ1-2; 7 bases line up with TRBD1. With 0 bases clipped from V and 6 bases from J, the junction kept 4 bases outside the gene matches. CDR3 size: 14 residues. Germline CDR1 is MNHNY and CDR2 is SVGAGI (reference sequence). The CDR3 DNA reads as TGTGCCAGCAGTTACTCCCCAGGGGGAGATGGCTACACCTTC. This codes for CASSYSPGGDGYTF.

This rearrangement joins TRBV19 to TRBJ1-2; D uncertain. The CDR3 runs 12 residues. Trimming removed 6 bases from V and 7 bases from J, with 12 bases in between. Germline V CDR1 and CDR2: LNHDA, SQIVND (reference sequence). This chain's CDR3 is CASSPGVFGYTF. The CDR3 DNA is TGTGCCAGTAGCCCAGGCGTCTTTGGCTACACCTTC.